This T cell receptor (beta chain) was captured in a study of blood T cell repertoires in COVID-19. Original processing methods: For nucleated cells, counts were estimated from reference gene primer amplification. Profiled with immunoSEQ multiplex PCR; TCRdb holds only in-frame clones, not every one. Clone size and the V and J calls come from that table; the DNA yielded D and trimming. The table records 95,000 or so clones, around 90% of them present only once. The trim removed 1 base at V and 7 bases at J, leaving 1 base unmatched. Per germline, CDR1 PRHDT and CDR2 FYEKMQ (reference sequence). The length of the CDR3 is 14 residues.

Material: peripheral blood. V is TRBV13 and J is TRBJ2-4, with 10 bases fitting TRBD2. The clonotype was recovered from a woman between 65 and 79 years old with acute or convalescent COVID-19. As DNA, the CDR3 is TGTGCCAGCAGCTTAGATAGCGGGGGGAACATTCAGTACTTC. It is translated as CASSLDSGGNIQYF.